Below, 8 T cell receptor beta chains from the same sample are listed, as sequenced in a study of CD8+ T cells in alopecia areata. cDNA serving as the sequencing template came from extracted, reverse transcribed RNA. Generated by immunoSEQ multiplex PCR, the TCRdb table keeps only in-frame clones and is missing some. The table includes 100,000 to 150,000 clones, 40% to 55% detected once. The sequenced material came from NKG2D-low CD8+ T cells sorted from blood. The receptor source for this set is a human donor with alopecia areata.

The rearrangement uses TRBV28 and TRBJ2-7, with TRBD1 matching 7 bases. The J segment lost 1 base and the V segment lost 5 bases, leaving 5 bases of the junction unmatched. This CDR3 has 14 residues. Per the germline V gene, CDR1 is MDHEN and CDR2 is SYDVKM. The CDR3 is CASSDRDSSYEQYF. The DNA of the CDR3 is TGTGCCAGCAGTGACCGGGACAGTTCCTACGAGCAGTACTTC.

This clone has a handful of counts. Here the CDR3 DNA reads TGTGCCAGCAGCATCCGGGACAGCTCCTACGAGCAGTACTTC. Its protein is CASSIRDSSYEQYF. The chain has TRBV21-1 and TRBJ2-7; TRBD1 is taken as the D call from the table, unchecked against the DNA. TRBV21-1 corresponds to a pseudogene. CDR3 size: 14 residues.

This clone has more than one count but fewer than ten. The V and J genes are TRBV7-9 and TRBJ2-3, with 9 bases identical to TRBD1. The CDR3 is made up of 16 amino acids. CDR1 is SEHNR, CDR2 FQNEAQ, per germline (reference sequence). The V gene end was trimmed by 5 bases and the J gene end by 2 bases; junction bases not matched to a gene: 8. The CDR3, as DNA: TGTGCCAGCAGCCCCTGGGACAGGGTGGACACAGATACGCAGTATTTT. Its protein is CASSPWDRVDTDTQYF.

This chain uses TRBV29-1 with TRBJ2-1; D possibly corresponds to TRBD2 (5 bases). This CDR3 comprises 13 residues. Germline CDR1 reads SQVTM; CDR2 reads ANQGSEA. V was shortened by 6 bases and J by 7 bases, with 16 bases between the two germline ends. CDR3 DNA: TGCAGCGTCGCGGGCCCCATCAGGAATGAGCAGTTCTTC. It specifies CSVAGPIRNEQFF.

V gene TRBV29-1 combines with J gene TRBJ2-7; 10 bases are shared with TRBD1. Per the germline V gene, CDR1 is SQVTM and CDR2 is ANQGSEA. The V gene end was trimmed by 2 bases and the J gene end by 2 bases; junction bases not matched to a gene: 3. The length of the CDR3 is 14 residues. The CDR3 here is CSVERGTGAYEQYF. The CDR3 region has the DNA TGCAGCGTTGAACGGGGGACAGGGGCCTACGAGCAGTACTTC.

This clone was found a few times. V usage is TRBV6-5 and J usage is TRBJ2-7, with TRBD2 as a possible D gene (6 bases). The CDR3 totals 14 residues. The ends were cut back, 7 bases at V and 1 base at J, with 14 bases in the middle. Germline V CDR1 and CDR2: MNHEY, SVGAGI. The CDR3 DNA is TGTGCCAGCAAGATCGCTAGCGAGTCCTACGAGCAGTACTTC. It codes for CASKIASESYEQYF.

CDR3 nucleotides: TGTGCCTGGAGTATGACCCACACAGATACGCAGTATTTT. It translates to CAWSMTHTDTQYF. The chain couples TRBV30 to TRBJ2-3; unclear D gene. This CDR3 spans 13 amino acids. Trimming shortened V by 2 bases and J by 2 bases, and 8 bases separated the two germline ends. Germline V gene sequence: CDR1 GTSNPN, CDR2 SVGIG (reference sequence). The variable domain in full, with the rest retrieved from reference TRBV30 and TRBJ2-3, is SQTIHQWPATLVQPVGSPLSLECTVEGTSNPNLYWYRQAAGRGLQLLFYSVGIGQISSEVPQNLSASRPQDRQFILSSKKLLLSDSGFYLCAWSMTHTDTQYFGPGTRLTVL.

The V gene is TRBV27, the J gene TRBJ1-1; D might be TRBD1 (6 bases). The CDR3 length is 15 residues. V was pared by 3 bases and J by 7 bases, with 18 bases between. The germline gives CDR1 MNHEY, CDR2 SMNVEV (reference sequence). The chain's CDR3 is CASSLVGGAGVEAFF. CDR3 DNA sequence: TGTGCCAGCAGTTTGGTGGGGGGCGCAGGAGTTGAAGCTTTCTTT.